This T cell receptor beta chain came from a study of post-analysis software for immune sequencing data. Broader study findings: Higher frequency in patients than in controls was seen for about 5 TRBV segments, with TRBV5-6, TRBV5-1 and TRBV20-1 among them.

Germline CDR1 is KGHSH and CDR2 is LQKENI. With V trimmed by 2 bases and J by 2 bases, 5 bases remained unmatched. CDR3 length: 15 residues. TCR beta cDNA libraries had unique molecular identifiers. TCRdb redid the calling of the PCR reads with MiXCR, one entry per CDR3 protein. The sample includes more than 500,000 distinct CDR3 sequences, around a third of them seen just once. With regard to this clonotype: No antigen is known for it.

This receptor was obtained from a girl younger than 18 with multiple sclerosis. Sequenced sample: blood. This chain uses TRBV18 with TRBJ2-7; TRBD2 matches 8 bases. The CDR3 here is CASSPSSGTTYEQYF. As DNA, the CDR3 is TGTGCCAGCTCACCAAGTAGCGGGACCACCTACGAGCAGTACTTC.